The clone carrying this TCR beta chain was picked up a small number of times. The antigen remains undetermined. Both 60 Vbeta primers and 13 Jbeta primers went into the PCR. Repertoires were generated with immunoSEQ multiplex PCR, while TCRdb's copy carries only in-frame clones and drops some. Of tens of thousands of clones in the sample, about two thirds are singletons; the top ten hold about 12%. These data are taken from a study of cytomegalovirus exposure and HLA in healthy donors. Study conclusions and caveats: Researchers counted around 160 TCR beta chains as cytomegalovirus-associated.

V lost 7 bases and J lost 1; bases outside the gene matches: 8. The CDR3 totals 15 residues. Germline V gives CDR1 SQVTM, CDR2 ANQGSEA. The origin of this receptor is a woman aged 40 to 49 in good health and CMV-seropositive. V usage is TRBV29-1 and J usage is TRBJ2-2, with 8 nucleotides matching TRBD1. The sequencing input was PBMCs. The CDR3 spells CSGRTGIGNTGELFF. DNA of the CDR3: TGCAGCGGCCGGACAGGGATTGGGAACACCGGGGAGCTGTTTTTT.